Listed below are T cell receptor beta chains from one sample, sequenced in a study of shared clonotypes between healthy human individuals. This table comes from immunoSEQ multiplex PCR, and its TCRdb copy is limited to in-frame clones, with some not included. Of approximately 1.4 million clones in the sample, 95% to 99% were seen once. Input material: naive CD4+ T cells sorted from blood. These receptors were taken from a man aged 25 to 45 in good health. Both conserved end residues are part of each CDR3. The order of the fields is J gene, V gene, clone size, D gene, CDR3 DNA, CDR3 protein. D genes are given only for firm matches. Size is stated for part of the rows, as once, few or many counts, or as a class when the clone is expanded.

>TRBJ1-2|TRBV5-1|once|TRBD1
TGCGCCAGCAGCCGGACAGGGCTCGACTATGGCTACACCTTC
CASSRTGLDYGYTF
>TRBJ2-3|TRBV9|.|TRBD2
TGTGCCAGCAGCGTCCTAGCGGGAGAAGATACGCAGTATTTT
CASSVLAGEDTQYF
>TRBJ2-7|TRBV28|.|TRBD1
TGTGCCAGCGTACAGGGGGCCGACTACGAGCAGTACTTC
CASVQGADYEQYF
>TRBJ2-2|TRBV29-1|.|.
TGCAGCGTCTCAGGGCCCGGGGAGCTGTTTTTT
CSVSGPGELFF
>TRBJ2-5|TRBV2|.|TRBD2
TGTGCCAGCAGTGGACTAGCGGGAGGTCGAGAGACCCAGTACTTC
CASSGLAGGRETQYF
>TRBJ1-2|TRBV6-1|.|.
TGTGCCTCCGAAAGAGGGGACCTCGACTATGGCTACACCTTC
CASERGDLDYGYTF
>TRBJ2-2|TRBV7-9|.|TRBD1
TGTGCCAGCAGCTTCACAACGGGACAGTATTTCGGGGAGCTGTTTTTT
CASSFTTGQYFGELFF
>TRBJ2-5|TRBV20-1|once|.
TGCAGTGCTTACAGACAAGAGACCCAGTACTTC
CSAYRQETQYF
>TRBJ1-5|TRBV5-6|.|TRBD1
TGTGCCAGCAGCTTGTTGCACAGGGGGCTTGATCAGCCCCAGCATTTT
CASSLLHRGLDQPQHF
>TRBJ2-7|TRBV10-1|.|TRBD2
TGCGCCAGCAGTGACTGGCTAGCGGGAATCTACGAGCAGTACTTC
CASSDWLAGIYEQYF
>TRBJ2-7|TRBV28|.|.
TGTGCCAGCACCGACTTCAGGGCCTCCTACGAGCAGTACTTC
CASTDFRASYEQYF
>TRBJ2-3|TRBV7-3|.|.
TGTGCCAGCAGCTTCGCTAGCTGGGATACGCAGTATTTT
CASSFASWDTQYF
>TRBJ2-2|TRBV28|.|.
TGTGCCAGCAGTTCAGCCGGGGGGCCGAACACCGGGGAGCTGTTTTTT
CASSSAGGPNTGELFF
>TRBJ2-7|TRBV7-9|.|.
TGTGCCAGCAGCCTTGACAGACTCCCCTACGAGCAGTACTTC
CASSLDRLPYEQYF
>TRBJ1-2|TRBV11-1|once|TRBD1
TGTGCCAGCAGCTTATCACAGGGGAGAGGCTACACCTTC
CASSLSQGRGYTF